The 23 T cell receptor beta chains in this list originate from one sample, sequenced in a study of T and B cells in COVID-19 patients. TRB was amplified from roughly 250-500 ng of blood genomic DNA. BIOMED2 TRB-A/B primer pools were used in multiplex TRB PCR. MiXCR was run by TCRdb on the multiplex PCR reads, yielding one entry per CDR3 protein. The repertoire consists of some 14,000 distinct CDR3 sequences, with roughly 28% occurring once and the leading ten covering almost 7%. The sample was blood. The receptors derive from a human donor who had recovered from COVID-19.

In this sample, this clonotype is medium-sized. The gene calls are TRBV19 and TRBJ1-1, with D tentatively TRBD1 (5 bases). The germline V gene encodes CDR1 LNHDA and CDR2 SQIVND (reference sequence). The CDR3 is 13 amino acids. The V and J ends lost 6 bases and 1 base respectively, with 9 bases between them. This CDR3 reads CASSHRPNTEAFF. Written as DNA, the CDR3 is TGTGCCAGTAGCCACAGGCCGAACACTGAAGCTTTCTTT.

V gene TRBV6-1 combines with J gene TRBJ2-5, with 14 bases fitting TRBD2. V shed 0 bases, J shed 13 bases, and the junction held 7 bases outside the gene matches. The CDR3 spans 15 residues. Per the germline V gene, CDR1 is MNHNS and CDR2 is SASEGT. The CDR3 DNA reads TGTGCCAGCAGTGAAGCGGGGACTAGCGGGAGATATTGGTACTTC. Translated: CASSEAGTSGRYWYF.

This clonotype was counted a few times. CDR3: CASSYSTNSGETQYF. The CDR3 nucleotides read TGTGCCAGCAGTTACTCGACGAACTCAGGAGAGACCCAGTACTTC. The chain carries TRBV6-2 or TRBV6-3 and TRBJ2-5; no definite D call. Deletions cut 0 bases from V and 4 bases from J, with 12 bases between. Germline values: CDR1 MNHEY, CDR2 SVGEGT. This CDR3 is built from 15 residues.

This clonotype is medium-sized (0.01 to 0.1%) in the sample. CDR3 sequence (DNA): TGTGCCAGCTCACCGGTGACAGGGGGCGACTATGGCTACACCTTC. Residues: CASSPVTGGDYGYTF. This rearrangement joins TRBV18 to TRBJ1-2; TRBD1 agrees at 10 bases. Germline V lookup: CDR1 KGHSH, CDR2 LQKENI. The CDR3 consists of 15 residues. J was trimmed by 3 bases and V by 3 bases; bases with no gene match: 4.

J is TRBJ2-1 and V is TRBV5-4; D may be TRBD1 (6 bases). Germline values: CDR1 SGHNT, CDR2 YYREEE (reference sequence). CDR3 size: 15 residues. V was pared by 4 bases and J by 0 bases, with 11 bases between. The CDR3 DNA follows: TGTGCCAGCAGCCAGGGGTCTAGCTCCTACAATGAGCAGTTCTTC. This encodes CASSQGSSSYNEQFF.

Relative to its sample, this clonotype is medium-sized. V gene TRBV19 combines with J gene TRBJ1-2, with a weak D call TRBD1 (6 bases). Germline V gene data show CDR1 as LNHDA and CDR2 as SQIVND (reference sequence). This CDR3 has 13 amino acids. Trimming took off 6 bases at V and 8 bases at J, with 16 bases between the two ends. The CDR3 loop is CASRSPGAGGYTF. DNA for the CDR3: TGTGCCAGTAGATCCCCAGGGGCAGGGGGCTACACCTTC.

The rearrangement uses TRBV5-6 and TRBJ1-2, with a weak D call TRBD1 (6 bases). This CDR3 comprises 13 residues. V was cut by 3 bases and J by 6 bases, with 12 bases left in between. CDR1 and CDR2 from the germline V gene are SGHDT and YYEEEE. The chain's CDR3 is CASSSPRGDGYTF. The CDR3 nucleotides are TGTGCCAGCAGCTCGCCGAGGGGGGATGGCTACACCTTC.

With respect to this clonotype: This could be a read error, since a much larger clone is one nucleotide away. The CDR3 does not end in the conserved phenylalanine or tryptophan, so this is likely a read error. The chain combines TRBV10-2 with TRBJ2-6; D unclear. The CDR3 runs to 17 residues. Germline V CDR1 and CDR2: WSHSY, SAAADI. Between the trimmed V and J ends, which lost 3 bases and 0 bases, there was a span of 12 bases. The CDR3 DNA reads as TGCGCCAGCAGTGATTCTGGTTCCTTCTCTGGGGCCAACGTCCTGACTTCC. Translating gives CASSDSGSFSGANVLTS.

By its share, this clonotype is medium-sized (0.01 to 0.1%). The chain is built from TRBV30 and TRBJ2-7; no reliable D call. The CDR3 has 13 residues. Looked up from germline, CDR1 is GTSNPN and CDR2 is SVGIG (reference sequence). Trimming cost V 6 bases and J 2 bases, with 14 bases left between them. The CDR3 loop is CACYSLPTYEQYF. In nucleotides, the CDR3 is TGTGCCTGTTACAGCTTACCAACCTACGAGCAGTACTTC.

The rearrangement uses TRBV29-1 and TRBJ2-1, with 9 bases identical to TRBD1. Matching the DNA end better, TRBJ2-5 makes the J call doubtful. The germline CDR1 and CDR2 sequences are SQVTM and ANQGSEA. The CDR3 length is 14 residues. The CDR3 reads CSVMGQGPGVTQYF. The CDR3, as DNA: TGCAGCGTGATGGGACAGGGACCGGGAGTGACCCAGTACTTC.

This clonotype is deemed medium-sized. The chain is built from TRBV18 and TRBJ2-1, with TRBD2 matching 8 bases. Germline V lookup: CDR1 KGHSH, CDR2 LQKENI. With 2 bases clipped from V and 7 bases from J, the junction kept 13 bases outside the gene matches. This CDR3 spans 17 amino acids. CDR3: CASSPSGGTSGANEQFF. The CDR3 DNA follows: TGTGCCAGCTCACCAAGCGGGGGTACTAGCGGCGCTAATGAGCAGTTCTTC.

By frequency in the sample, this clonotype is medium-sized. The chain is built from TRBV6-1 and TRBJ1-6; 7 bases are shared with TRBD1. The V gene end was trimmed by 2 bases and the J gene end by 17 bases; junction bases not matched to a gene: 6. The germline gives CDR1 MNHNS, CDR2 SASEGT. The CDR3 is made up of 12 amino acids. The CDR3 region has the DNA TGTGCCAGCAGTGAAACCGGGACAGCCGTCCACTTT. Translated, it gives CASSETGTAVHF.

This clonotype has only a few counts. V is TRBV20-1 and J is TRBJ2-7; D not resolved. CDR1 and CDR2 (germline): DFQATT, SNEGSKA (reference sequence). CDR3 length equals 11 residues. V was pared by 3 bases and J by 6 bases, with 9 bases between. Here the CDR3 reads CSARGESEQYF. The CDR3 DNA reads TGCAGTGCTAGGGGCGAATCCGAGCAGTACTTC.

This chain connects TRBV19 to TRBJ2-2, with 9 bases matching TRBD1. The CDR3 loop spans 15 amino acids. Trimming at V came to 4 bases and at J to 7 bases, leaving 7 bases not matched to a gene. Per the germline V gene, CDR1 is LNHDA and CDR2 is SQIVND (reference sequence). The CDR3 sequence is CASSKGTGYDGELFF. The CDR3 nucleotides are TGTGCCAGTAGTAAAGGGACAGGGTACGACGGGGAGCTGTTTTTT.

This clonotype was recorded many times. J is TRBJ1-3 and V is TRBV6-5; 7 positions agree with TRBD1. J was trimmed by 0 bases and V by 6 bases; bases with no gene match: 5. Germline V gives CDR1 MNHEY, CDR2 SVGAGI. CDR3 length equals 15 residues. In nucleotides, the CDR3 is TGTGCCAGCAGGGAGGGGACAGCCTCTGGAAACACCATATATTTT. It yields the protein CASREGTASGNTIYF.

In its sample, this clonotype is medium-sized. This chain links TRBV5-4 with TRBJ2-1; the D is unclear. From germline, CDR1 is SGHNT and CDR2 YYREEE (reference sequence). This CDR3 is 13 amino acids long. With 0 bases removed from V and 5 bases from J, the gap between germline ends came to 6 bases. The CDR3 reads CASSLVPDNEQFF. The DNA of the CDR3 is TGTGCCAGCAGCTTGGTACCAGACAATGAGCAGTTCTTC. Full variable domain (remainder filled in from reference TRBV5-4 and TRBJ2-1): ETGVTQSPTHLIKTRGQQVTLRCSSQSGHNTVSWYQQALGQGPQFIFQYYREEENGRGNFPPRFSGLQFPNYSSELNVNALELDDSALYLCASSLVPDNEQFFGPGTRLTVL.

This clonotype rates as medium-sized. This sequence joins TRBV6-1 and TRBJ2-7, with D perhaps TRBD2 (5 bases). Trimming removed 7 bases from V and 2 bases from J, with 12 bases in between. CDR3 length equals 13 residues. Germline CDR1 and CDR2: MNHNS and SASEGT. CDR3 region: CASKSGFTYEQYF. CDR3 in DNA: TGTGCCAGCAAGTCGGGGTTCACCTACGAGCAGTACTTC.

By sample fraction, this clonotype is medium-sized (0.01 to 0.1%). The V and J genes are TRBV19 and TRBJ2-1; D perhaps matches TRBD1 (6 bases). V dropped 7 bases and J dropped 6 bases, with 13 bases sitting between them. Germline CDR1 LNHDA, CDR2 SQIVND (reference sequence). This CDR3 comprises 13 residues. The CDR3 sequence is CASNSGTPNEQFF. In DNA, the CDR3 is TGTGCCAGTAACTCCGGGACACCCAATGAGCAGTTCTTC.

This clonotype is judged medium-sized (0.01 to 0.1%). The V and J genes are TRBV6-1 and TRBJ2-2, with 7 positions matching TRBD2. Germline trimming cut 7 bases from V and 6 bases from J; bases unmatched to any gene: 8. The CDR3 length is 14 residues. Germline V lookup: CDR1 MNHNS, CDR2 SASEGT. Written as DNA, the CDR3 is TGTGCCAGCACCAAGGGAGGGATAGCCGGGGAGCTGTTTTTT. It translates to CASTKGGIAGELFF.

This clonotype was seen a single time. This is likely a read error, given that the CDR3 carries no conserved phenylalanine or tryptophan at its end. The J gene is TRBJ2-7, the V gene TRBV7-2, with 7 bases matching TRBD2. Germline V gene lookup returns CDR1 SGHTA and CDR2 FQGNSA. V lost 1 base, J lost 0 bases, and 9 bases stayed unmatched. CDR3 size: 17 residues. CDR3 sequence reads: CASSLGVPSGTSYEQYS. In DNA form, the CDR3 reads TGTGCCAGCAGCTTAGGGGTACCTAGCGGAACCTCCTACGAGCAGTACTCC.

J is TRBJ2-6 and V is TRBV20-1; 7 nucleotides agree with TRBD1. V was clipped by 4 bases and J by 0 bases; unmatched bases: 6. Looked up from germline, CDR1 is DFQATT and CDR2 is SNEGSKA (reference sequence). The CDR3 has 16 amino acids. DNA of the CDR3: TGCAGTGCTACAGGGGGTGGAAGCTCTGGGGCCAACGTCCTGACTTTC. Its protein is CSATGGGSSGANVLTF.

In its sample, this clonotype was seen a few times. This chain connects TRBV18 to TRBJ1-6; possibly TRBD1 for D (6 bases). CDR1 and CDR2 from the germline V gene are KGHSH and LQKENI. The V end lost 3 bases, the J end lost 10 bases, and 19 bases lay between the germline ends. The CDR3 totals 16 residues. CDR3 DNA sequence: TGTGCCAGCTCACCTTCATATGGGACATCGGAATCACCCCTCCACTTT. Translation: CASSPSYGTSESPLHF.

This chain uses TRBV10-1 with TRBJ2-7, with 8 bases matching TRBD1. V shed 6 bases, J shed 6 bases, and the junction held 13 bases outside the gene matches. The CDR3 covers 15 residues. Looked up from germline, CDR1 is WNHNN and CDR2 is SYGVQD (reference sequence). The DNA for the CDR3 is TGCGCCAGCAGCGGGTTGCAGGGGGCGTCAAGCGAGCAGTACTTC. Amino acid sequence: CASSGLQGASSEQYF.